Below, one T cell receptor (beta chain) is given with its context. This clonotype was counted at least ten times. Its antigen is not yet known. No much larger clonotype is one base removed from it; base qualities were not supplied. Including cysteine and phenylalanine, the CDR3 has 15 amino acids. Only the CDR3 part of the read is kept: 45 bases, read in frame from the first base. V lost 1 base and J lost 4 bases; the stretch between them is 13 bases long. CDR1 and CDR2, per the germline V gene, are ENHRY and SYGVKD. The data are from a study of tumor-infiltrating lymphocytes in primary liver carcinoma (dated by TCRdb to the late 2010s). Broadly, across the study: Surgical resection was performed in China between 2015 and early 2016 on about five patients with histopathologically diagnosed primary liver carcinoma. The five patients, three men and two women aged 30 to 69 years, had hepatocellular carcinoma (four) or combined HCC and intrahepatic cholangiocarcinoma (one). The five patients had tumors staged T1-T3 N0M0, with maximum diameters ranging from about 4.2 to 10 cm. Roughly 3.65 to 7.13 million productive TCRbeta reads were obtained per sample, and no significant difference in read depth was found between tissue types. The study combined TCRbeta repertoire sequencing, expression microarrays and whole-exome sequencing across five regions of each liver tumor, with adjacent normal tissue and blood. TCRbeta repertoire sequencing covered roughly 35 specimens from 5 patients: about 25 tumor regions, 5 adjacent noncancerous liver tissues and 5 peripheral blood samples. Repertoires from technical replicates were highly reproducible, with mean shared-clone rates approximately 0.92 and correlation coefficients above 0.98. Study-wide findings and limitations: Because the samples were bulk and unsorted, CD4+ and CD8+ T cell repertoires could not be compared. The top 250 clones accounted for a significantly greater share of the repertoire in tumors than in blood (p = 0.039). Repertoire overlap was higher between tumor regions (mean around 36%) than tumor-adjacent (around 17%) or tumor-blood (roughly 14%) pairs, consistent with antigen-driven expansion. With just four or five patients in the study, the authors point out that the findings should be validated in a larger study. Only the TCR beta chain was sequenced, which likely underestimates true repertoire diversity because unpaired alpha chains were not captured.

Using a constant-region primer and ProtoScript II reverse transcriptase, TCRbeta-specific cDNA was reverse-transcribed from around 500 ng total RNA. Construction of the TCRbeta libraries relied on three nested rounds of multiplex PCR, following a slightly modified ARM-PCR procedure. Each of the first two PCR rounds ran for about 10 cycles and used multiplex TRBV1-TRBV30 forward primers together with a Cbeta reverse primer. Sample barcodes and Illumina adapters were added in a final 25-cycle PCR with Deep VentR polymerase. Before sequencing, amplicons of 200-500 bp were gel-purified using a QIAquick gel extraction kit. An Illumina HiSeq 2500 was used to sequence the TCRbeta amplicons, generating 250-bp paired-end reads. In the authors' own workflow: Reads were quality-trimmed with Trimmomatic v0.33, and paired reads were merged with FLASH v1.2.11 to recover full CDR3 sequences. V, D and J germline segments were assigned to the rearranged TCRbeta sequences using MiGEC v1.2.1b. VDJtools v1.0.0 computed clonotype statistics and Shannon-Wiener diversity indices. Except for diversity analysis, only each sample's 250 most abundant clonotypes were used in subsequent analyses to reduce sampling bias. TCRdb handled the public reads itself, with Q25 trimming in fastp and clone calling in MiXCR, and kept productive beta chains. A single entry per CDR3 protein holds the most common genes and DNA from its merged rows. The V and J calls here are based on TCRdb, not the publication. The sample table records about 200,000 distinct CDR3 sequences; approximately 64% of these occur just once. Around 7.1% of the sample is taken by the ten largest.

RNA from unsorted whole blood was extracted with TRIzol reagent, and germline DNA was obtained with the DNeasy Blood & Tissue kit. Patients had chronic HBV infection and were treatment-naive at sampling. Before surgery, approximately 3.6 milliliters of peripheral blood were drawn into K2EDTA tubes. Source material: peripheral blood. The chain employs TRBV10-3 and TRBJ1-1; 6 matching bases give a weak D call of TRBD1. The source of this sequence is a woman aged 55-70 years with primary liver carcinoma and hepatitis B virus infection. At the DNA level, the sequence is TGTGCCATCAGTGAGTATAACAGGGAGCCCACTGAAGCTTTCTTT. The resulting protein is CAISEYNREPTEAFF.